The 6 T cell receptor beta chains below all came from one sample that was sequenced in a study of T cell repertoires in cytomegalovirus infection. The antigens these receptors bind are not known. TCRdb reprocessed the reads via MiXCR and lists one record per CDR3 protein. The sample shows about 830,000 distinct CDR3 sequences, about 30% of them seen only once. This material consisted of cultured CD8+ T cells from PBMCs, taken from culture after CMV antigen stimulation. The receptors originated from a human donor in good health (CMV status not recorded). Some clones in this sample may be carry-over from other donors' samples.

The chain recombines TRBV13 with TRBJ2-2, with D possibly matching TRBD1 (5 bases). Germline lookup yields CDR1 PRHDT and CDR2 FYEKMQ (reference sequence). The CDR3 consists of 14 residues. The germline V and J ends were trimmed by 5 bases and 0 bases, with 7 bases remaining between them. CDR3 coding DNA: TGTGCCAGCAGCCGACAGACGAACACCGGGGAGCTGTTTTTT. Translation: CASSRQTNTGELFF.

The J gene is TRBJ2-2, the V gene TRBV12-3 or TRBV12-4; D gene ambiguous. V lost 5 bases and J lost 7, with 8 bases in between. The CDR3 is made up of 12 amino acids. The CDR3 DNA reads as TGTGCCAGCAGTGGGTTGCGCGGGGAGCTGTTTTTT. Its translation is CASSGLRGELFF.

The chain combines TRBV6-2 or TRBV6-3 with TRBJ2-1; 9 bases are shared with TRBD1. The CDR3 consists of 15 residues. Germline CDR1 reads MNHEY; CDR2 reads SVGEGT. V was pared by 4 bases and J by 7 bases, with 8 bases of the junction left unmatched. CDR3 bases: TGTGCCAGCAGTTTTAGAGACAGGGGGACGAATGAGCAGTTCTTC. It yields the protein CASSFRDRGTNEQFF.

This chain uses TRBV6-2 or TRBV6-3 with TRBJ1-5; perhaps TRBD1 as D (5 bases). V lost 8 bases and J 11 bases, leaving 16 bases between the germline ends. There are 12 residues in the CDR3. CDR1 MNHEY and CDR2 SVGEGT come from the germline V gene. CDR3 in amino acids: CASLGPGLTQHF. Here the CDR3 DNA reads TGTGCCAGCCTCGGACCAGGGCTGACCCAGCATTTT.

J is TRBJ2-3 and V is TRBV20-1; possibly TRBD1 for D (6 bases). The CDR3 sequence is 16 residues long. The germline gives CDR1 DFQATT, CDR2 SNEGSKA (reference sequence). V lost 0 bases, J lost 6 bases, and 19 bases lay in between. CDR3 sequence reads: CSARDIRGSVWDTQYF. For the CDR3, the DNA is TGCAGTGCTAGAGATATCAGGGGCTCGGTCTGGGATACGCAGTATTTT.

This chain links TRBV5-1 with TRBJ2-1, with 9 bases lining up with TRBD1. This CDR3 region has 15 residues. Per germline, CDR1 SGHRS and CDR2 YFSETQ. With V trimmed by 3 bases and J by 7 bases, 8 bases remained unmatched. This CDR3 is CASSSRDRAINEQFF. CDR3 nucleotides: TGCGCCAGCAGCTCCCGGGACAGGGCTATTAATGAGCAGTTCTTC.